These 4 T cell receptor beta chains were sequenced from one sample in a study of technical replicates of blood from a handful of donors. Generated by immunoSEQ multiplex PCR, the TCRdb table keeps only in-frame clones and is missing some. Here the sample spans about 80,000 clones, around nine tenths being singletons. The sample was T cells isolated from PBMCs. Receptor source: a human donor in good health.

DNA for the CDR3: TGTGCCAGCAGCCCCCTTCACGGGGTCACTGAAGCTTTCTTT. This encodes CASSPLHGVTEAFF. The rearrangement uses TRBV9 and TRBJ1-1; D gene ambiguous. CDR1 is SGDLS, CDR2 YYNGEE, per germline. The length of the CDR3 is 14 residues. Trimming pared 4 bases from V and 4 bases from J, leaving 14 bases between.

This chain connects TRBV18 to TRBJ2-3, with 8 bases matching TRBD2. The germline gives CDR1 KGHSH, CDR2 LQKENI. This CDR3 comprises 18 residues. Germline trimming cut 1 base from V and 0 bases from J; bases unmatched to any gene: 9. CDR3 coding DNA: TGTGCCAGCTCACCACTGGGTGGTAGCGGGGCTAGCACAGATACGCAGTATTTT. It specifies CASSPLGGSGASTDTQYF.

This clone occurred once. V is TRBV19 and J is TRBJ2-2, with 10 bases that match TRBD1. Germline lookup yields CDR1 LNHDA and CDR2 SQIVND (reference sequence). Trimming took 7 bases from V and 6 from J; bases not matched to a gene: 8. The CDR3 runs to 15 residues. The CDR3 protein is CASTFLDRGPGELFF. The CDR3 DNA follows: TGTGCCAGTACCTTCCTTGACAGGGGGCCCGGGGAGCTGTTTTTT.

This clone was detected a few times. The V and J genes are TRBV2 and TRBJ2-7; 14 nucleotides agree with TRBD2. J lost 7 bases, V lost 8 bases, and 10 bases had no gene match. Germline loops: CDR1 SNHLY, CDR2 FYNNEI. This CDR3 contains 15 residues. CDR3 amino acids: CASRGTSGSAGEQYF. In nucleotides, the CDR3 is TGTGCCAGCCGCGGGACTAGCGGGAGCGCGGGAGAGCAGTACTTC.